A single sample gave rise to the 32 T cell receptor beta chains below, sequenced in a study of blood T cell repertoires in COVID-19. Sequencing was performed with immunoSEQ multiplex PCR; in TCRdb, only in-frame clones are kept and a portion is missing. This repertoire shows 150,000 to 200,000 clones, about 77% found once; its top ten account for about a sixth. Sequences were obtained from PBMCs or T cells enriched from blood (not recorded which). These receptors all come from a woman between 45 and 65 years old with acute COVID-19.

This clone was found once. This sequence joins TRBV5-1 and TRBJ2-2, with TRBD2 as a possible D gene (5 bases). CDR3 length equals 15 residues. Trimming cost V 2 bases and J 7 bases, with 15 bases left between them. Germline CDR1 reads SGHRS; CDR2 reads YFSETQ. The DNA for the CDR3 is TGCGCCAGCAGCTTAGGGCTAGCTGTTGGCGGGGAGCTGTTTTTT. Amino acid sequence: CASSLGLAVGGELFF.

This chain joins TRBV28 and TRBJ1-6; a possible D gene is TRBD1 (5 bases). Trimming removed 5 bases from V and 7 bases from J, with 18 bases in between. Germline CDR1 and CDR2: MDHEN and SYDVKM. The CDR3 is 16 amino acids. DNA for the CDR3: TGTGCCAGCAGTCTCGACCGACAGCTTGAGAATTCACCCCTCCACTTT. It translates to CASSLDRQLENSPLHF.

This chain links TRBV18 with TRBJ1-1; weak D call: TRBD1 (6 bases). This CDR3 spans 15 amino acids. Germline V gene sequence: CDR1 KGHSH, CDR2 LQKENI. The V and J ends lost 0 bases and 6 bases respectively, with 14 bases between them. DNA of the CDR3: TGTGCCAGCTCACCACCCGGGGGGCGTGAAGCTGAAGCTTTCTTT. This codes for CASSPPGGREAEAFF.

The chain joins TRBV9 to TRBJ1-1; D not certain. Germline V gene data show CDR1 as SGDLS and CDR2 as YYNGEE. The CDR3 consists of 16 residues. Trimming removed 0 bases from V and 1 base from J, with 13 bases in between. Here the CDR3 DNA reads TGTGCCAGCAGCGTAGGGGGTATGGGAGGGAACACTGAAGCTTTCTTT. Its translation is CASSVGGMGGNTEAFF.

V is TRBV11-2 and J is TRBJ2-1; TRBD2 aligns across 9 bases. This CDR3 spans 16 amino acids. Germline-derived CDR1 and CDR2 are SGHAT and FQNNGV. Trimming at V came to 5 bases and at J to 8 bases, leaving 13 bases not matched to a gene. Here the CDR3 reads CASSRRVDSGGDEQFF. In DNA form, the CDR3 reads TGTGCCAGCAGCCGTCGGGTGGATAGCGGGGGCGATGAGCAGTTCTTC.

This clone was observed once. The CDR3 sequence is CAISEQGVNQPQHF. The CDR3 DNA is TGTGCCATCAGTGAACAGGGGGTTAATCAGCCCCAGCATTTT. This chain connects TRBV10-3 to TRBJ1-5; 8 bases match TRBD1. The germline V gene has CDR1 ENHRY and CDR2 SYGVKD. This CDR3 has 14 amino acids. Germline trimming cut 3 bases from V and 4 bases from J; bases unmatched to any gene: 2.

This chain uses TRBV4-1 with TRBJ1-4; D unclear. The germline CDR1 and CDR2 sequences are MGHRA and YSYEKL. The germline V and J ends were trimmed by 1 base and 6 bases, with 12 bases remaining between them. This CDR3 region has 15 residues. This CDR3 reads CASSQGGDRDEKLFF. As DNA, the CDR3 is TGCGCCAGCAGCCAAGGCGGGGATCGTGATGAAAAACTGTTTTTT.

This clone occurred once. The genes are TRBV6-5 and TRBJ1-6; unclear D gene. Germline CDR1 and CDR2: MNHEY and SVGAGI. Between the trimmed V and J ends, which lost 4 bases and 7 bases, there was a span of 5 bases. This CDR3 contains 12 residues. CDR3 DNA sequence: TGTGCCAGCAGTTCCGGGAATTCACCCCTCCACTTT. It is translated as CASSSGNSPLHF.

V is TRBV4-2 and J is TRBJ1-6; 7 nucleotides agree with TRBD1. The J segment lost 5 bases and the V segment lost 6 bases, leaving 4 bases of the junction unmatched. The CDR3 is 14 amino acids. Per germline, CDR1 LGHNA and CDR2 YNFKEQ. This chain's CDR3 is CASRRDSDNSPLHF. The CDR3 nucleotides are TGTGCCAGCAGGCGGGACAGCGATAATTCACCCCTCCACTTT.

In this sample, this clone turned up once. This sequence joins TRBV11-1 and TRBJ1-1, with D possibly being TRBD1 (5 bases). Deletions cut 5 bases from V and 11 bases from J, with 18 bases between. The CDR3 length is 13 residues. The germline V gene has CDR1 SGHAT and CDR2 FQDESV (reference sequence). The DNA of the CDR3 is TGTGCCAGCAGCGAAAACGGGTGGGGCGTGGCTTTCTTT. It codes for CASSENGWGVAFF.

The chain links TRBV9 to TRBJ2-3; a weak D match, TRBD2 (8 bases). The germline V and J ends were trimmed by 2 bases and 2 bases, with 15 bases remaining between them. The length of the CDR3 is 16 residues. Germline V gives CDR1 SGDLS, CDR2 YYNGEE. CDR3 DNA: TGTGCCAGCAGCGTCCGCGGGGGGACAGTCACAGATACGCAGTATTTT. This encodes CASSVRGGTVTDTQYF.

This clone has just one count. V gene TRBV28 combines with J gene TRBJ1-1, with D maybe TRBD1 (5 bases). V lost 7 bases to trimming and J lost 1 base, with 10 bases between them. Germline V gene data show CDR1 as MDHEN and CDR2 as SYDVKM. This CDR3 contains 13 residues. The CDR3 is CASITGGNTEAFF. The CDR3, as DNA: TGTGCCAGCATAACCGGGGGGAACACTGAAGCTTTCTTT.

The V and J genes are TRBV28 and TRBJ2-7; TRBD2 is a possible D gene (6 bases). The V gene lost 3 bases and the J gene lost 5 bases, with 11 bases spanning the gap. The CDR3 extends over 13 amino acids. Per germline, CDR1 MDHEN and CDR2 SYDVKM. CDR3 amino acids: CASSFKGGHEQYV. CDR3 nucleotide sequence: TGTGCCAGCAGTTTCAAGGGAGGTCACGAGCAGTACGTC.

About this clone itself: The same CDR3 can be traced to other DNA sequences in this sample. This chain connects TRBV6-5 to TRBJ1-1; D is undetermined. V shed 5 bases and J shed 0 bases, with 4 bases lying between them. This CDR3 comprises 12 residues. The V gene's germline CDR1 is MNHEY and CDR2 SVGAGI. The CDR3 DNA reads as TGTGCCAGCAGTACTTTGAACACTGAAGCTTTCTTT. Translating it yields CASSTLNTEAFF.

The chain employs TRBV29-1 and TRBJ1-3; D is unclear. The CDR3 length is 15 residues. Per germline, CDR1 SQVTM and CDR2 ANQGSEA. V dropped 0 bases and J dropped 3 bases, with 12 bases sitting between them. The CDR3, as DNA: TGCAGCGTTGAAGATGGAGGAGGGCATGGAAACACCATATATTTT. Translation gives CSVEDGGGHGNTIYF.

The rearrangement links TRBV6-6 to TRBJ2-7; 8 positions match TRBD2. CDR1 MNHNY and CDR2 SVGAGI come from the germline V gene (reference sequence). This CDR3 contains 14 residues. CDR3 loop: CASSTGRPGLGFRV. The CDR3 region has the DNA TGTGCCAGCAGCACCGGGAGACCGGGACTAGGCTTTCGGGTC.

The CDR3 spells CASSKNAGVVYGYTF. The CDR3 DNA reads as TGTGCCAGCAGCAAAAATGCAGGGGTCGTGTATGGCTACACCTTC. The chain combines TRBV21-1 with TRBJ1-2; the table's D call, TRBD1, has no DNA check behind it. TRBV21-1 represents a pseudogene. The CDR3 runs 15 residues.

The chain recombines TRBV3-1 (or the pseudogene TRBV3-2) with TRBJ2-1; D ambiguous. Trimming shortened V by 5 bases and J by 9 bases, and 11 bases separated the two germline ends. CDR3 length: 12 amino acids. The germline CDR1 and CDR2 sequences are LGHDT and YNNKEL (reference sequence). The CDR3 protein is CASSGSPPEQFF. CDR3 nucleotide sequence: TGTGCCAGCAGCGGTAGTCCTCCTGAGCAGTTCTTC.

The chain combines TRBV6-5 with TRBJ1-3, with D hard to call. This CDR3 contains 14 residues. V was pared by 8 bases and J by 8 bases, with 19 bases between. CDR1 and CDR2 from the germline V gene are MNHEY and SVGAGI. CDR3 protein: CASLRLSGEYTIYF. CDR3 DNA: TGTGCCAGCTTACGGCTTTCGGGTGAATACACCATATATTTT.

The chain links TRBV29-1 to TRBJ1-2; D ambiguous. This CDR3 spans 13 amino acids. Trimming removed 6 bases from V and 7 bases from J, with 18 bases in between. Germline CDR1 is SQVTM and CDR2 is ANQGSEA. DNA for the CDR3: TGCAGCGTACCCTCTAGCAGAACTGGTGGCTACACCTTC. This encodes CSVPSSRTGGYTF.

This chain joins TRBV6-2 or TRBV6-3 and TRBJ1-2; 10 bases fit TRBD1. Germline-derived CDR1 and CDR2 are MNHEY and SVGEGT. The CDR3 is made up of 15 amino acids. V shed 6 bases, J shed 4 bases, and the junction held 8 bases outside the gene matches. In DNA form, the CDR3 reads TGTGCCAGCAGCTCCGAGGGACAGGGGATCTATGGCTACACCTTC. Its protein is CASSSEGQGIYGYTF.

J is TRBJ1-6 and V is TRBV6-6, with 10 bases fitting TRBD1. The CDR3 covers 17 residues. V lost 5 bases, J lost 9 bases, and 13 bases stayed unmatched. Germline CDR1 is MNHNY and CDR2 is SVGAGI (reference sequence). Here the CDR3 DNA reads TGTGCCAGCAGTCCCCTGACAGGGGGCCAGGGTACTTCACCCCTCCACTTT. Protein: CASSPLTGGQGTSPLHF.

This clone was seen only once. The chain employs TRBV5-1 and TRBJ2-2, with 14 bases lining up with TRBD2. The CDR3 totals 16 residues. The trim removed 4 bases at V and 3 bases at J, leaving 2 bases unmatched. The germline gives CDR1 SGHRS, CDR2 YFSETQ. In DNA form, the CDR3 reads TGCGCCAGCAGCCCGGGACTAGCGGGGGACACCGGGGAGCTGTTTTTT. As protein: CASSPGLAGDTGELFF.

This clone was detected a few times. The gene calls are TRBV6-4 and TRBJ2-1, with a possible D match to TRBD2 (7 bases). In germline, CDR1 is MRHNA, CDR2 SNTAGT. Trimming took 7 bases from V and 6 from J, leaving 19 bases between them. The CDR3 covers 15 residues. The CDR3 DNA reads TGTGCCAGCACCTTGGAGGGGGGAGGGACCAATGAGCAGTTCTTC. Protein sequence: CASTLEGGGTNEQFF.

The V call is TRBV7-3, the J call TRBJ2-3; 16 nucleotides match TRBD2. Germline CDR1 is SGHTA and CDR2 is FQGTGA. V lost 4 bases, J lost 8 bases, and 12 bases stayed unmatched. The CDR3 covers 18 residues. The DNA for the CDR3 is TGTGCCAGCAGCTCATCCGGGACTAGCGGGGGGGCTTTGGGTACGCAGTATTTT. As protein: CASSSSGTSGGALGTQYF.

This clone was found many times. V and J are TRBV6-2 or TRBV6-3 and TRBJ1-1, with D possibly matching TRBD1 (5 bases). The CDR3 totals 13 residues. Germline V CDR1 and CDR2: MNHEY, SVGEGT. The V end was cut by 5 bases, the J end by 3 bases, with 10 bases between. The DNA of the CDR3 is TGTGCCAGCAGTACCAGGGAATACACTGAAGCTTTCTTT. Protein: CASSTREYTEAFF.

The genes are TRBV7-9 and TRBJ1-3; D gene unclear. The CDR3 spans 15 residues. V was cut by 7 bases and J by 0 bases, with 13 bases left in between. The germline gives CDR1 SEHNR, CDR2 FQNEAQ (reference sequence). The CDR3 DNA reads as TGTGCCAGCATGAACCTACAGAGCTCTGGAAACACCATATATTTT. Translating it yields CASMNLQSSGNTIYF.

V is TRBV16 and J is TRBJ1-1, with D unclear. The CDR3 totals 11 residues. The germline gives CDR1 KGHSY, CDR2 FQNENV. The V end was cut by 4 bases, the J end by 5 bases, with 5 bases between. This CDR3 is CASSRETEAFF. CDR3 bases: TGTGCCAGCAGCCGTGAGACTGAAGCTTTCTTT.

The rearrangement links TRBV7-8 to TRBJ1-1; D is perhaps TRBD1 (6 bases). Germline CDR1 SGHVS, CDR2 FQNEAQ. The ends were cut back, 5 bases at V and 6 bases at J, with 16 bases in the middle. This CDR3 has 14 amino acids. CDR3 in amino acids: CASSPGARGAEAFF. The CDR3 DNA reads as TGTGCCAGCAGCCCCGGTGCCAGGGGCGCTGAAGCTTTCTTT.

The chain joins TRBV6-4 to TRBJ1-2; D remains ambiguous. V lost 9 bases, J lost 13 bases, and 12 bases lay in between. Germline V CDR1 and CDR2: MRHNA, SNTAGT. The CDR3 extends over 9 amino acids. CDR3 bases: TGTGCCAGGCACTACCCTCGCACCTTC. Translating it yields CARHYPRTF.

The chain is built from TRBV6-1 and TRBJ1-5; D is perhaps TRBD1 (6 bases). Germline V lookup: CDR1 MNHNS, CDR2 SASEGT. V lost 1 base and J lost 10, with 11 bases in between. This CDR3 is built from 13 residues. CDR3 nucleotides: TGTGCCAGCAGTGAAGGGGACATTCGCCCCCAGCATTTT. Residues: CASSEGDIRPQHF.

The J gene is TRBJ1-1, the V gene TRBV7-2; TRBD1 agrees at 7 bases. The CDR3 loop spans 14 amino acids. CDR1 is SGHTA and CDR2 is FQGNSA in the germline V gene. Trimming at V came to 6 bases and at J to 5 bases, leaving 9 bases not matched to a gene. This CDR3 is CASRPGQLVTEAFF. CDR3 DNA: TGTGCCAGCAGACCGGGACAGCTCGTGACTGAAGCTTTCTTT.